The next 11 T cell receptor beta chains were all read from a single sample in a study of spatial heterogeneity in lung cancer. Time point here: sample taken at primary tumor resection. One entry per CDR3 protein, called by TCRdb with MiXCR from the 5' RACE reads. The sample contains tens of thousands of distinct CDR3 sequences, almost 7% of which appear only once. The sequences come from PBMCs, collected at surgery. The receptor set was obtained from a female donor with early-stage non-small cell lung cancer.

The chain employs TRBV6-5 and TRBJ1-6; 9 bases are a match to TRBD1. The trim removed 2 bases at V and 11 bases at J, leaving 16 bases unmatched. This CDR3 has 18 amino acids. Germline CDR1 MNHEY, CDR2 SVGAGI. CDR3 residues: CASSYANTWTGEEAPLHF. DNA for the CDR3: TGTGCCAGCAGTTACGCCAACACATGGACAGGGGAAGAGGCACCCCTCCACTTT.

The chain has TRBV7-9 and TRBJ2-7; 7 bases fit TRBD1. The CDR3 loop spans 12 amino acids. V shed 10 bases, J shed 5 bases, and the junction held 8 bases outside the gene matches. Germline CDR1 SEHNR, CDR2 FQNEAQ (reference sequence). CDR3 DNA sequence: TGTGCCACCAATAACAGGGGAAACGAGCAGTACTTC. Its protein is CATNNRGNEQYF.

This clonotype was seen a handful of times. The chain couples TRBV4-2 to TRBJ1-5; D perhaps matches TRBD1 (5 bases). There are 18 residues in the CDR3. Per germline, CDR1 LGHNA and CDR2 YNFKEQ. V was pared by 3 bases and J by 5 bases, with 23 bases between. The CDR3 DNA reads TGTGCCAGCAGCCAGAGACTACAGGCGGGATTTGAGGATCAGCCCCAGCATTTT. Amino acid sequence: CASSQRLQAGFEDQPQHF.

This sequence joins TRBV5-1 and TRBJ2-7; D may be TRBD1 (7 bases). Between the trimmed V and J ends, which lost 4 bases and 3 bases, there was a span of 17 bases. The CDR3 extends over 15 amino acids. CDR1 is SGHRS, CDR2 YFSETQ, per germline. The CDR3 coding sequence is TGCGCCAGCAGCAACCCGGCAGGGGGGAACTACGAGCAGTACTTC. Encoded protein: CASSNPAGGNYEQYF.

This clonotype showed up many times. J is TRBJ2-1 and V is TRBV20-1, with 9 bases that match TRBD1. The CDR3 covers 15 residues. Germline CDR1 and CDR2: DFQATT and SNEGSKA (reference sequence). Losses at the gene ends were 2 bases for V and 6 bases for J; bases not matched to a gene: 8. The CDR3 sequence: CSARPPGQGSNEQFF. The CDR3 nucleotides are TGCAGTGCTAGACCCCCGGGACAGGGCAGCAATGAGCAGTTCTTC.

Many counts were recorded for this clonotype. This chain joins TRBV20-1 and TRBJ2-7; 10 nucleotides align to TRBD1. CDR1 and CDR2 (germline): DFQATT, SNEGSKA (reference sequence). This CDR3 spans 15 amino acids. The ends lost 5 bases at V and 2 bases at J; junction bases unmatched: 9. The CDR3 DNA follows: TGCAGTGCTTACAGCCGGGACAGGGGAACCTACGAGCAGTACTTC. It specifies CSAYSRDRGTYEQYF.

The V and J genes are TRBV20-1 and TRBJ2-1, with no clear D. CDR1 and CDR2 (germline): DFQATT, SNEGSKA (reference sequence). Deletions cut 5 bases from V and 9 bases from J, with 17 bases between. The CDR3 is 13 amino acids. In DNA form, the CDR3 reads TGCAGTGCTTTAAACAGCCAAACCAGTGAGCAGTTCTTC. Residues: CSALNSQTSEQFF.

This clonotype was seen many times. The CDR3, as DNA: TGCAGTGCTCCTCCCAAAAACATTCAGTACTTC. This translates into CSAPPKNIQYF. This chain connects TRBV20-1 to TRBJ2-4; D uncertain. Germline values: CDR1 DFQATT, CDR2 SNEGSKA (reference sequence). The length of the CDR3 is 11 residues. The V gene lost 5 bases and the J gene lost 2 bases, with 4 bases spanning the gap.

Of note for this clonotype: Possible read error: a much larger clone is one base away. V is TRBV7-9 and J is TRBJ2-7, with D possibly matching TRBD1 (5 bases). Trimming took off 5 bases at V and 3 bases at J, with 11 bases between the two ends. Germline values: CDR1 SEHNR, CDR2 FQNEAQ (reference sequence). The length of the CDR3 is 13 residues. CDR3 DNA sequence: TGTGCCAGCAGCCTGGACAATTTCTACGAGCAGTACTTC. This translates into CASSLDNFYEQYF.

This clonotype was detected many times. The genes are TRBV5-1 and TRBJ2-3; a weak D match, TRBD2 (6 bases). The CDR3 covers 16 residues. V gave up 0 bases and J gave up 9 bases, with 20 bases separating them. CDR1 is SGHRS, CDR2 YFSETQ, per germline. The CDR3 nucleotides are TGCGCCAGCAGCTTGGTGGGTACCGGGACTGTCGGGACGCAGTATTTT. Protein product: CASSLVGTGTVGTQYF.

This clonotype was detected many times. This CDR3 is CASSYRVTDTQYF. CDR3 nucleotide sequence: TGTGCCAGCAGTTACAGGGTGACAGATACGCAGTATTTT. This sequence joins TRBV6-1 and TRBJ2-3, with D perhaps matching TRBD1 (6 bases). The CDR3 has 13 residues. V lost 5 bases, J lost 3 bases, and 9 bases lay in between. Germline assignment: CDR1 MNHNS and CDR2 SASEGT.